This T cell receptor (beta chain) came from a study of graft-versus-host responses after intestinal transplantation. About this clone: What it binds is unknown.

Trimming pared 4 bases from V and 4 bases from J, leaving 12 bases between. The V gene's germline CDR1 is MGHRA and CDR2 YSYEKL. CDR3 size: 14 residues. Overall study findings and caveats: Early post-transplant declines in HvG were associated with peak levels of circulating GvH clones.

Profiling relied on immunoSEQ multiplex PCR, and the TCRdb table lists in-frame clones only, not all of them. The sample shows approximately 85,000 clones, approximately 95% of them seen only once. This sample comprised unstimulated CD8+ T cells sorted from spleen or lymph node cells, obtained before transplant. This TCR was sampled from a human donor who was the organ donor for an intestinal transplant. The chain links TRBV4-1 to TRBJ2-3; D remains ambiguous. The CDR3 nucleotides are TGCGCCAGCAGCCCCGCGGAGCCATCAGATACGCAGTATTTT. This gives the protein CASSPAEPSDTQYF.